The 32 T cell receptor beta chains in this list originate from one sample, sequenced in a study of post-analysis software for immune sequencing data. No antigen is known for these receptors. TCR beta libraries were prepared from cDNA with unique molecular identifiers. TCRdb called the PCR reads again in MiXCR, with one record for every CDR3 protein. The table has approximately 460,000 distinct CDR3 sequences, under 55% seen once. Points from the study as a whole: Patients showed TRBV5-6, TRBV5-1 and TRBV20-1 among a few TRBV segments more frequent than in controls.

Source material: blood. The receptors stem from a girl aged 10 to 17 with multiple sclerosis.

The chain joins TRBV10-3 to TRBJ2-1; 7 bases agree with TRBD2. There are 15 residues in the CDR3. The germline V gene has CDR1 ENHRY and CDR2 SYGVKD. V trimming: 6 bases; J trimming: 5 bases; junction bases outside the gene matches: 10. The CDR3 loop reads CAIRGGTCSDNEQFF. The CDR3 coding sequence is TGTGCCATCAGGGGGGGGACTTGTAGCGACAATGAGCAGTTCTTC.

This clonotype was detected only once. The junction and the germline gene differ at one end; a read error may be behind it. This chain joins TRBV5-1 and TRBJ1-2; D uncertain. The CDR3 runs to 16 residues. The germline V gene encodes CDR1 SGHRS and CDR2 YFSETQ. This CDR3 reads CASSPYLAGANYGYIF. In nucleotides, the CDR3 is TGCGCCAGCAGCCCATATCTGGCAGGAGCTAACTATGGCTACATCTTC.

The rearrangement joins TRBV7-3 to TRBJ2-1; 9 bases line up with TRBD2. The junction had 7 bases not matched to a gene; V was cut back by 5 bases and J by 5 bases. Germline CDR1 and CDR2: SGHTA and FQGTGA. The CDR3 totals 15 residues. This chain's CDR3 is CASSPSSGRNNEQFF. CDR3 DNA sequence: TGTGCCAGCAGCCCCAGCAGCGGGAGGAACAATGAGCAGTTCTTC.

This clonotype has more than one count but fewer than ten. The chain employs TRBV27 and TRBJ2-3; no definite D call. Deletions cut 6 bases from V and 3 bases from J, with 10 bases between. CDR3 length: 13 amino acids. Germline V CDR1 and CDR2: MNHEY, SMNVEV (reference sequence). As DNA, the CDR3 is TGTGCCAGCAGCTTGCCTCAGACAGATACGCAGTATTTT. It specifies CASSLPQTDTQYF.

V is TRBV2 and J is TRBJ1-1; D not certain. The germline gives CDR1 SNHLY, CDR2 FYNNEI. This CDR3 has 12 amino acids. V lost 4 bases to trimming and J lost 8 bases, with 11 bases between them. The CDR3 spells CASSGVRGEAFF. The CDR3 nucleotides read TGTGCCAGCAGTGGGGTGAGAGGGGAAGCTTTCTTT.

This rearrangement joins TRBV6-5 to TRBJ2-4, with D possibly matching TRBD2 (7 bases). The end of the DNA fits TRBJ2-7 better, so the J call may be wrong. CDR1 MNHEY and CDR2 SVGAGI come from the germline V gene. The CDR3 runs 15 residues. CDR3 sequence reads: CASSYRGGKTYEQYF. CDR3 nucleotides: TGTGCCAGCAGTTACAGGGGGGGGAAGACCTACGAGCAGTACTTC.

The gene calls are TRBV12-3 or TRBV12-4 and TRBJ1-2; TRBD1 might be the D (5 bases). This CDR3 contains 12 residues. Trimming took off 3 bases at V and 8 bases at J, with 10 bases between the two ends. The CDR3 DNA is TGTGCCAGCAGTTTGGGGGTTGTGGGCTACACCTTC. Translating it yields CASSLGVVGYTF.

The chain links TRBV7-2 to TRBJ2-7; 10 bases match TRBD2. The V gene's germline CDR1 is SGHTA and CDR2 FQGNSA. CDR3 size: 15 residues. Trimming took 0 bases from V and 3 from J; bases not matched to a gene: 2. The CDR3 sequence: CASSLAASGSYEQYF. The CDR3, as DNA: TGTGCCAGCAGCTTAGCGGCTAGCGGGAGCTACGAGCAGTACTTC.

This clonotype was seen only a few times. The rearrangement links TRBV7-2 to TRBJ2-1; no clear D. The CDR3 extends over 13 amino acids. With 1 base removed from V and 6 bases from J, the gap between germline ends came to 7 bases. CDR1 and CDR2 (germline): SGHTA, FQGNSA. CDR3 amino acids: CASSLDPANEQFF. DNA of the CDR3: TGTGCCAGCAGCTTAGACCCCGCCAATGAGCAGTTCTTC.

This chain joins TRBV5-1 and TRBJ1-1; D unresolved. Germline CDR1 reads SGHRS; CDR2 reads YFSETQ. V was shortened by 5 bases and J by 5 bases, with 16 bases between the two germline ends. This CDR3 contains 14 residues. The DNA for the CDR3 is TGCGCCAGCAGTCCCGCCCTTTCCCAAACTGAAGCTTTCTTT. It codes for CASSPALSQTEAFF.

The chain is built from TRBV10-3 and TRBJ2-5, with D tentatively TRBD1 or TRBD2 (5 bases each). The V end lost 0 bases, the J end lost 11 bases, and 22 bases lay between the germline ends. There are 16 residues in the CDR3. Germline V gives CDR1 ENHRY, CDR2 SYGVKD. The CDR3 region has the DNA TGTGCCATCAGTGAGTCTCTTAAGACCGGGGCCGCTAAGCAGTACTTC. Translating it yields CAISESLKTGAAKQYF.

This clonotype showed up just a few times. In DNA form, the CDR3 reads TGCGCCAGCAGCCAAGCTTCTAATTGGGGACGGGAGACCCAGTACTTC. Encoded protein: CASSQASNWGRETQYF. This sequence joins TRBV4-1 and TRBJ2-5; either TRBD1 or TRBD2 may supply D (5 bases each). The CDR3 has 16 amino acids. Germline CDR1 MGHRA, CDR2 YSYEKL. Trimming stripped 1 base from V and 5 bases from J, with 17 bases between.

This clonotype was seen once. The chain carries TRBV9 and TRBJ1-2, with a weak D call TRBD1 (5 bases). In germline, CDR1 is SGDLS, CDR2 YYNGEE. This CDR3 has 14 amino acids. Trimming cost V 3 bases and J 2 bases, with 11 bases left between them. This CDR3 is CASSASDRNYGYTF. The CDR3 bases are TGTGCCAGCAGCGCATCCGACAGAAACTATGGCTACACCTTC.

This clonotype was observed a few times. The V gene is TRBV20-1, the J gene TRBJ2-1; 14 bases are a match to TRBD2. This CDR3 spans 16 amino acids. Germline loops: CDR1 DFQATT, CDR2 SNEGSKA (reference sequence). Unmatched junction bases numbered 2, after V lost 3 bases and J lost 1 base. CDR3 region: CSARRTSGRSYNEQFF. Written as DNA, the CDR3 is TGCAGTGCTAGGAGGACTAGCGGGAGGTCCTACAATGAGCAGTTCTTC.

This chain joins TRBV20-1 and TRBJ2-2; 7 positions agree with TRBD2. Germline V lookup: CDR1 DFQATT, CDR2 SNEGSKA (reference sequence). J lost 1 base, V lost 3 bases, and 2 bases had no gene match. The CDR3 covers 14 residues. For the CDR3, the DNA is TGCAGTGCTAGGGTAGCGGGGAACACCGGGGAGCTGTTTTTT. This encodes CSARVAGNTGELFF.

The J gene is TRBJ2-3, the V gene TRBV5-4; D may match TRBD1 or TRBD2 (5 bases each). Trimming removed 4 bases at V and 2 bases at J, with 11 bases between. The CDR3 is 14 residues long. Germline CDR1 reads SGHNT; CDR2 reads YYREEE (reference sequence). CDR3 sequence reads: CASSSRDLTDTQYF. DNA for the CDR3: TGTGCCAGCAGCAGCAGGGACCTCACAGATACGCAGTATTTT.

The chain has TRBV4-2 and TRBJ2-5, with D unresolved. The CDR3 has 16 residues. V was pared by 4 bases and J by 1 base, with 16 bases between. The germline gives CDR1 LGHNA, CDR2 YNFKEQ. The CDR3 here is CASSRGRQRSQETQYF. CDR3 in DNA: TGTGCCAGCAGCCGAGGACGTCAGCGTAGCCAAGAGACCCAGTACTTC.

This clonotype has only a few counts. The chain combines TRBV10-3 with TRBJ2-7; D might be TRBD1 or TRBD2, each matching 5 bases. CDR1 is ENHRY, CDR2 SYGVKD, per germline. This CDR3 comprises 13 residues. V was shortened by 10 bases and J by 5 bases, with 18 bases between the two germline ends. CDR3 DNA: TGTGCCACAACTAGGGGAAAAGGCCACGAGCAGTACTTC. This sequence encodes CATTRGKGHEQYF.

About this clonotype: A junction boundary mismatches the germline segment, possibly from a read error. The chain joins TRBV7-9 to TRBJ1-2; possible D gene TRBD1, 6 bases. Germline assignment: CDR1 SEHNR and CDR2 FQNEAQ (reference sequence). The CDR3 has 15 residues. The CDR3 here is CASSLAEPGVYGYTF. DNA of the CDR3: TGTGCCAGCAGCCTAGCGGAGCCAGGGGTCTATGGCTACACCTTC.

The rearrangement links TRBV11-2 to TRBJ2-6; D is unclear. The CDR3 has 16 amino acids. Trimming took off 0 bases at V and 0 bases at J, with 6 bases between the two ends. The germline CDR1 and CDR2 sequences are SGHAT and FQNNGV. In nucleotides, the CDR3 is TGTGCCAGCAGCTTAGAGAGAGTCTCTGGGGCCAACGTCCTGACTTTC. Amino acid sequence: CASSLERVSGANVLTF.

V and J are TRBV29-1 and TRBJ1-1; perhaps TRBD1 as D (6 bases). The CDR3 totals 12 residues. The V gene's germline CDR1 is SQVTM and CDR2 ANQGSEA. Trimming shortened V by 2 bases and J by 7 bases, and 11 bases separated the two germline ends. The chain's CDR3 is CSVERGVSEAFF. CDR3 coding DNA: TGCAGCGTTGAAAGGGGGGTCAGTGAAGCTTTCTTT.

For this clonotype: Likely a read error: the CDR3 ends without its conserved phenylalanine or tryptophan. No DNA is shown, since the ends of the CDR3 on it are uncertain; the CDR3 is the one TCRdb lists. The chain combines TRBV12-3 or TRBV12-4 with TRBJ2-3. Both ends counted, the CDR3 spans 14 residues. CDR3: CASSFGSSTDTEYS.

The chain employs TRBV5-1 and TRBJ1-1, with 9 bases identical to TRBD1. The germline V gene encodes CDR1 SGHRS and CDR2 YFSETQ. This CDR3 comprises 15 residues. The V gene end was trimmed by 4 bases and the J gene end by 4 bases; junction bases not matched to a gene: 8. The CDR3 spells CASSTRTGEGTEAFF. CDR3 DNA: TGCGCCAGCAGCACTCGGACAGGGGAGGGCACTGAAGCTTTCTTT.

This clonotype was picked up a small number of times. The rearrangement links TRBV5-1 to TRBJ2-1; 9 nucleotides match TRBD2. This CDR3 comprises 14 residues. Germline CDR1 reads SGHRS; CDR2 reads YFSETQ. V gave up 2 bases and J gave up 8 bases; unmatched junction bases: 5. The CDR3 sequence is CASSFAGGPDEQFF. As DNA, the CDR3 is TGCGCCAGCAGCTTCGCGGGAGGGCCGGATGAGCAGTTCTTC.

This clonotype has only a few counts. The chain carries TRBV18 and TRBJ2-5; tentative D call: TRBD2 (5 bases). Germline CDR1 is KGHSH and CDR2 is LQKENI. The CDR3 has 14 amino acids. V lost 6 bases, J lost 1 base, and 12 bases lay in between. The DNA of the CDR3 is TGTGCCAGCTCGAACCAGGAGGCCCAAGAGACCCAGTACTTC. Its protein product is CASSNQEAQETQYF.

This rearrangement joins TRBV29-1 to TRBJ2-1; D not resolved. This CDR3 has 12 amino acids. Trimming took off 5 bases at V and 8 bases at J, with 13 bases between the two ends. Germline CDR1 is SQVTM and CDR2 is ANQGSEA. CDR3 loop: CSVKQPSYEQFF. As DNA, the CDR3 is TGCAGCGTTAAACAACCGAGCTATGAGCAGTTCTTC.

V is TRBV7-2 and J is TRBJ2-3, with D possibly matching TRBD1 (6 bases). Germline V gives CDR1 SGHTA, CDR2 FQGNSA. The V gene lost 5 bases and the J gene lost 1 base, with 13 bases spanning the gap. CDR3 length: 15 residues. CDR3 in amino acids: CASSPRDRRTDTQYF. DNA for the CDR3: TGTGCCAGCAGCCCAAGAGACAGGCGCACAGATACGCAGTATTTT.

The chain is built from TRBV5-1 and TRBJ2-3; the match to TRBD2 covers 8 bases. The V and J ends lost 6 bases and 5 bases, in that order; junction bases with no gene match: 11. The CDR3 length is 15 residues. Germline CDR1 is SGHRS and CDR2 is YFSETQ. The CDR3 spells CASTSPGLVKDTQYF. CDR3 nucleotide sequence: TGCGCCAGCACCTCCCCGGGACTAGTAAAAGATACGCAGTATTTT.

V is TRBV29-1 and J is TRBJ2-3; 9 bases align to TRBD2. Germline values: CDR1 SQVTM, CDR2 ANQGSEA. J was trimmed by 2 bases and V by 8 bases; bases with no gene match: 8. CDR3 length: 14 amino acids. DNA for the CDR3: TGCAGCCATTCTGGGACTAGCAACACAGATACGCAGTATTTT. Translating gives CSHSGTSNTDTQYF.

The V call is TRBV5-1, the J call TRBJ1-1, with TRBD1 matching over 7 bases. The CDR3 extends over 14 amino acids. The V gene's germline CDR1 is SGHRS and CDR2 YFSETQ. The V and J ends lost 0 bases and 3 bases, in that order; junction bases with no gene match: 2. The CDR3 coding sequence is TGCGCCAGCAGCTTGGAGACAGGGTACACTGAAGCTTTCTTT. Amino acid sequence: CASSLETGYTEAFF.

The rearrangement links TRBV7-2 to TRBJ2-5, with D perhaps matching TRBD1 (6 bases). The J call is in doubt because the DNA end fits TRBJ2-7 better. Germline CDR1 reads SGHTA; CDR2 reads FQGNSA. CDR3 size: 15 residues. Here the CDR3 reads CASSNQGTPLYEQYF. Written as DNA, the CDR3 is TGTGCCAGCAGCAACCAGGGGACACCACTATACGAGCAGTACTTC.

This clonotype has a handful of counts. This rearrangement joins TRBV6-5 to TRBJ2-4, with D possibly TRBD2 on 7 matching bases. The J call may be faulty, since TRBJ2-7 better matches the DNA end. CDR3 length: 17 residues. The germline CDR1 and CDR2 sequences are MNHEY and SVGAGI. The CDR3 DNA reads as TGTGCCAGCAGACGCGCGTCGGGCGGGGGCCGCCCCTACGAGCAGTACTTC. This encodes CASRRASGGGRPYEQYF.